This T cell receptor beta chain was sequenced in a study of cytomegalovirus exposure and HLA in healthy donors. Study details: A later analysis reported the same platform for the roughly 120 validation repertoires and the 666 first-cohort repertoires.

The study drew the donors from its roughly 120-subject validation cohort, separate from the roughly 700-subject first cohort. Some clones are missing from TCRdb's copy, which holds only in-frame ones; the method was immunoSEQ multiplex PCR. The data show fewer than 300,000 clones, 88% seen once. Points on this clone: What it recognizes is unknown.

Study-wide results and limits: Among TCR sequences, most were rare, though some public TCRs appeared in many donors.

The receptor was derived from a woman aged 18-29 years in good health and CMV-seronegative. Sample: PBMCs.

The CDR3 protein is CASTGTPGTTEQFF. CDR3 coding DNA: TGTGCCAGCACCGGGACTCCCGGTACAACTGAGCAGTTCTTC. V usage is TRBV11-2 and J usage is TRBJ2-1; weak D call: TRBD2 (6 bases). Trimming pared 7 bases from V and 9 bases from J, leaving 19 bases between. The CDR3 extends over 14 amino acids. The germline gives CDR1 SGHAT, CDR2 FQNNGV.